The entry below describes one T cell receptor beta chain. This clonotype was seen at least ten times. Its antigen remains undetermined. No base quality values were provided; no much bigger clone lies one nucleotide off. The data are from a study of T cell repertoires in cytomegalovirus infection (dated by TCRdb to about 2019). Notes on the research overall: Peptide stimulations targeted recently identified HLA-C-restricted CMV epitopes, whose presentation resists viral immunomodulation, together with well-studied HLA-B-restricted epitopes. Donor HLA type was relevant to the analysis, as public TCR beta signatures indicated carriage of CMV infection together with the matching HLA type. Overall study outcomes, separate from this receptor: In the ex vivo response, HLA-C-restricted CMV-specific TCR beta clonotypes were dominant, and in two of eight donors the single most frequent clonotype came from this HLA-C-restricted group. In both this cohort and an independent roughly 350-donor cohort, the cumulative frequency of public TCR beta family members distinguished carriers of CMV infection plus the relevant HLA type.

The treatment or condition tag for this specimen amounts to: in vitro stimulation with specific CMV peptide epitopes to enrich CMV-specific T cells. TCRdb shows the sequencer as Illumina HiSeq 1500. TCRdb itself trimmed the public reads at Q25 with fastp, ran MiXCR and retained productive beta chains. Rows are combined by CDR3 protein, so each entry shows the most common genes and DNA. The sample includes approximately 1,000,000 distinct CDR3 sequences, with around a third observed a single time. The ten largest make up about 14% of the sample. The CDR3 runs 15 amino acids, cysteine and phenylalanine included. Solely the CDR3 DNA is kept, with 45 bases framed from the first base. For this chain, trimming is 5 bases at the V end and 4 bases at the J end, and the number of junction bases without a gene match is 8. CDR1 and CDR2 (SGHAT, FQNNGV) derive from the germline V gene.

Recombination linked TRBV11-2 to TRBJ1-1; 9 nucleotides in the junction match TRBD1. The TCR sequence derives from a human donor in good health (CMV status not recorded). Some clones in this sample may be carry-over from other donors' samples. The sequenced sample was cultured CD8+ T cells from PBMCs, obtained from culture after CMV antigen stimulation. The CDR3 here reads CASSIPTGGFTEAFF. The nucleotide sequence reads TGTGCCAGCAGCATCCCGACAGGGGGGTTCACTGAAGCTTTCTTT.